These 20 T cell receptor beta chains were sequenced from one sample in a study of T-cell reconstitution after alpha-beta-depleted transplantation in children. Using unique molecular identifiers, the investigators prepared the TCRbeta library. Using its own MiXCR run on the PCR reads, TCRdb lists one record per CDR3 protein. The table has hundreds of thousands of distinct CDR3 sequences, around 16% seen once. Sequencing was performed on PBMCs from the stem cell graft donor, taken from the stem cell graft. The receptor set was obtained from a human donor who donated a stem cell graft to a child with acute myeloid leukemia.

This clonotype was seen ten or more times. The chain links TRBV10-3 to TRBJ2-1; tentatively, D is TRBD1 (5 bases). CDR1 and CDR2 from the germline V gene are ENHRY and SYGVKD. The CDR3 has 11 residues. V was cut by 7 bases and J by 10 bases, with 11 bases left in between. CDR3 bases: TGTGCCATCAAGGGGTTTGAGGAGCAGTTCTTC. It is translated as CAIKGFEEQFF.

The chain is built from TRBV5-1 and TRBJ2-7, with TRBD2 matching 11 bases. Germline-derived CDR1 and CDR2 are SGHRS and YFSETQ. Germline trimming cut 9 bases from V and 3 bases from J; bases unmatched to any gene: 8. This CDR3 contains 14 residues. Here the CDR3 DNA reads TGCGCCACCTCGACTAGCGGGGACTTCTACGAGCAGTACTTC. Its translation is CATSTSGDFYEQYF. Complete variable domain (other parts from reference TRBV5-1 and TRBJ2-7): KAGVTQTPRYLIKTRGQQVTLSCSPISGHRSVSWYQQTPGQGLQFLFEYFSETQRNKGNFPGRFSGRQFSNSRSEMNVSTLELGDSALYLCATSTSGDFYEQYFGPGTRLTVT.

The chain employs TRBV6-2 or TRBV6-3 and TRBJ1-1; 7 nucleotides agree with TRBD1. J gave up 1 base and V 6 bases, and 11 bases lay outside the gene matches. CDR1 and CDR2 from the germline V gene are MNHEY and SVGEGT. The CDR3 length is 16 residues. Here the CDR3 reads CASSLQQGWRNTEAFF. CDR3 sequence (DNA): TGTGCCAGCAGCCTCCAACAGGGGTGGCGGAACACTGAAGCTTTCTTT.

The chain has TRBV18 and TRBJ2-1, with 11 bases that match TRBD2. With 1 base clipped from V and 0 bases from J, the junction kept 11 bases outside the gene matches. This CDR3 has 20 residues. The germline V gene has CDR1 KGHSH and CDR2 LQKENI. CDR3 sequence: CASSPLPIAGGTSSYNEQFF. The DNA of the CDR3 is TGTGCCAGCTCACCACTTCCTATAGCGGGGGGGACCAGCTCCTACAATGAGCAGTTCTTC.

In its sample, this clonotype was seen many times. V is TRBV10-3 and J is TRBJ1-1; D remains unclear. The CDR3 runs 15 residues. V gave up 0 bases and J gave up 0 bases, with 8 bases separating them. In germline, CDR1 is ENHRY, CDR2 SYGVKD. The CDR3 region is CAISESVLMNTEAFF. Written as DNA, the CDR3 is TGTGCCATCAGTGAGTCAGTCCTTATGAACACTGAAGCTTTCTTT.

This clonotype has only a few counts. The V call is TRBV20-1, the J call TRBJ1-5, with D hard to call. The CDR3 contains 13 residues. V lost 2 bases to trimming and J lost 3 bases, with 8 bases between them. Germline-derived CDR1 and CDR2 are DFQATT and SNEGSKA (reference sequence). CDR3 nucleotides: TGCAGTGCTAGAAAGGCCAACAATCAGCCCCAGCATTTT. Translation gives CSARKANNQPQHF.

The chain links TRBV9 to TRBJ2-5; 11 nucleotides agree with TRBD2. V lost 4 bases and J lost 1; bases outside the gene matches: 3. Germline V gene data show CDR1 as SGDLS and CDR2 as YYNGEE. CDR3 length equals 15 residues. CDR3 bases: TGTGCCAGCAGCCCTAGCGGGGGGCTCCAAGAGACCCAGTACTTC. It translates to CASSPSGGLQETQYF. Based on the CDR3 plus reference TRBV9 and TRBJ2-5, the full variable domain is DSGVTQTPKHLITATGQRVTLRCSPRSGDLSVYWYQQSLDQGLQFLIQYYNGEERAKGNILERFSAQQFPDLHSELNLSSLELGDSALYFCASSPSGGLQETQYFGPGTRLLVL.

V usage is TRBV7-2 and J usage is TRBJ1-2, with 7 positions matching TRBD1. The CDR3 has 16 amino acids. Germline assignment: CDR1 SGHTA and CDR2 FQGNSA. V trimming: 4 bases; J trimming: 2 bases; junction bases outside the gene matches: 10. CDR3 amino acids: CASSYRTGLVNYGYTF. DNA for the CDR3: TGTGCCAGCAGCTACCGGACAGGCCTAGTAAACTATGGCTACACCTTC.

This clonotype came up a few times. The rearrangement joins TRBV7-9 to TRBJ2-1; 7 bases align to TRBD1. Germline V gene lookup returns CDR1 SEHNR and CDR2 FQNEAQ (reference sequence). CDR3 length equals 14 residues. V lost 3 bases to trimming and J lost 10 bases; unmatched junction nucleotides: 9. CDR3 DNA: TGTGCCAGCAGCTTGCCCGGAACAGGGGCCGAGCAGTTCTTC. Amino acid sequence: CASSLPGTGAEQFF.

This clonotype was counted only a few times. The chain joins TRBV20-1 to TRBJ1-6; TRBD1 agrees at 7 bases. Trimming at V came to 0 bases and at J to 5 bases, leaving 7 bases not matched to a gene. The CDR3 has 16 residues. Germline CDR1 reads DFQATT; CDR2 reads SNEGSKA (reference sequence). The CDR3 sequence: CSARDRTGKDNSPLHF. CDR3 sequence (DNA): TGCAGTGCTAGAGATCGGACAGGAAAGGATAATTCACCCCTCCACTTT.

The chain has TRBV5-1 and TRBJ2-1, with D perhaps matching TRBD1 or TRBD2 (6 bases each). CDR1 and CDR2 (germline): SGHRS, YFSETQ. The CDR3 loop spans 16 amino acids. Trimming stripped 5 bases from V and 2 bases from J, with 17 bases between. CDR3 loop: CASRDPTGGAYNEQFF. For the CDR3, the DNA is TGCGCCAGCAGAGATCCGACAGGAGGGGCCTACAATGAGCAGTTCTTC.

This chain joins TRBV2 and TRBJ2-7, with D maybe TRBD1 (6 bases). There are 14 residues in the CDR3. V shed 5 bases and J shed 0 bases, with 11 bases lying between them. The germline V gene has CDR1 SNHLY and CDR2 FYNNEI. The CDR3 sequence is CASSFRDISYEQYV. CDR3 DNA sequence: TGTGCCAGCAGTTTCCGGGACATCTCCTACGAGCAGTACGTC.

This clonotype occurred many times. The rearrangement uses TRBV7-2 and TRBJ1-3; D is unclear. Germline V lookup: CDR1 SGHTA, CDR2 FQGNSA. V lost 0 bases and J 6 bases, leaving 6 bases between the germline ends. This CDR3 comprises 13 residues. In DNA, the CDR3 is TGTGCCAGCAGCTTAGCGCGGGAAAACACCATATATTTT. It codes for CASSLARENTIYF.

The CDR3 DNA sequence: TGCAGTGCTAGAGATCCGAGCTACCTACCCACAGATACGCAGTATTTT. Translated, it gives CSARDPSYLPTDTQYF. V usage is TRBV20-1 and J usage is TRBJ2-3; D call uncertain. V was shortened by 0 bases and J by 2 bases, with 15 bases between the two germline ends. Germline V lookup: CDR1 DFQATT, CDR2 SNEGSKA (reference sequence). This CDR3 is 16 amino acids long.

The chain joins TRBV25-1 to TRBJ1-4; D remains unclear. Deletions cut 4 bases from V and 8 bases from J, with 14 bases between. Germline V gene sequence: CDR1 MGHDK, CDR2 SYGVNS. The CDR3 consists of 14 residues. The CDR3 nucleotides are TGTGCCAGCAGTGGTTTTGGACGACCAGAAAAACTGTTTTTT. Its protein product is CASSGFGRPEKLFF.

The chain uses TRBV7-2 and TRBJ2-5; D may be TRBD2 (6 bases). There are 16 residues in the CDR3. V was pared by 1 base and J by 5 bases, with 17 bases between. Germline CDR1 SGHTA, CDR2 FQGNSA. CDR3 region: CASSLVGGGGDETQYF. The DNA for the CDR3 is TGTGCCAGCAGCTTAGTCGGGGGTGGTGGGGATGAGACCCAGTACTTC.

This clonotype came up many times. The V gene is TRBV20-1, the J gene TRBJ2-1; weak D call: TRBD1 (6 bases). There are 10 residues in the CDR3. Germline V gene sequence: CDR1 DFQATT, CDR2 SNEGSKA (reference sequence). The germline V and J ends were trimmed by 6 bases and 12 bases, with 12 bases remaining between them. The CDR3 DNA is TGCAGTGCAGGGGGACGCCGGCAGTTCTTC. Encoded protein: CSAGGRRQFF.

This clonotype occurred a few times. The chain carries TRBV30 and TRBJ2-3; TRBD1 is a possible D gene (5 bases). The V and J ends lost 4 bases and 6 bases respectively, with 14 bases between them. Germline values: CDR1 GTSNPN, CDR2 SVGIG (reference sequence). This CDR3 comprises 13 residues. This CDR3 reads CAWIRQGRDTQYF. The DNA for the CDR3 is TGTGCCTGGATCCGGCAGGGAAGGGATACGCAGTATTTT. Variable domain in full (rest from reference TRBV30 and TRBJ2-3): SQTIHQWPATLVQPVGSPLSLECTVEGTSNPNLYWYRQAAGRGLQLLFYSVGIGQISSEVPQNLSASRPQDRQFILSSKKLLLSDSGFYLCAWIRQGRDTQYFGPGTRLTVL.

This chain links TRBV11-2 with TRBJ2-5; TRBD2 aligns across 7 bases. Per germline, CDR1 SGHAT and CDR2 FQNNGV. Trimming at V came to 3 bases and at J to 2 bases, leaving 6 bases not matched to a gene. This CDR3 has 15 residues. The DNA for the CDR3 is TGTGCCAGCAGCTTGGTCGGGGAGGGGCAAGAGACCCAGTACTTC. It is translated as CASSLVGEGQETQYF.

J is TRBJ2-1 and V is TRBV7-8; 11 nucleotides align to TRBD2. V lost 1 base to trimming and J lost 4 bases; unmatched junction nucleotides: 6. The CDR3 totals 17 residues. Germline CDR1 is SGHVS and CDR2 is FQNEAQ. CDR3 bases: TGTGCCAGCAGCTTAGATGTTTGGACTAGCGGGTACAATGAGCAGTTCTTC. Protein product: CASSLDVWTSGYNEQFF. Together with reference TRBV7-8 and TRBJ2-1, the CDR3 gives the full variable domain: GAGVSQSPRYKVAKRGQDVALRCDPISGHVSLFWYQQALGQGPEFLTYFQNEAQLDKSGLPSDRFFAERPEGSVSTLKIQRTQQEDSAVYLCASSLDVWTSGYNEQFFGPGTRLTVL.